The 4 T cell receptor beta chains below come from one sample, sequenced in a study of blood T cell repertoires in COVID-19. TCRdb's copy holds only in-frame clones and misses some; the assay was immunoSEQ multiplex PCR. The sample contains more than 60,000 clones, 85% to 90% of which appear only once. The sequencing input was peripheral blood. All receptors come from a man aged 50 or older with active COVID-19.

V usage is TRBV5-4 and J usage is TRBJ2-1, with unresolved D. Trimming pared 3 bases from V and 4 bases from J, leaving 8 bases between. This CDR3 is 13 amino acids long. CDR1 and CDR2 from the germline V gene are SGHNT and YYREEE (reference sequence). CDR3 region: CASSSGWYNEQFF. Here the CDR3 DNA reads TGTGCCAGCAGCTCGGGTTGGTACAATGAGCAGTTCTTC.

This rearrangement joins TRBV6-5 to TRBJ1-3; 7 bases fit TRBD1. Germline V gives CDR1 MNHEY, CDR2 SVGAGI. Losses at the gene ends were 6 bases for V and 8 bases for J; bases not matched to a gene: 7. This CDR3 region has 13 residues. CDR3 DNA sequence: TGTGCCAGCAGCCAAGGGGGCGCATACACCATATATTTT. Its translation is CASSQGGAYTIYF.

The chain recombines TRBV6-2 or TRBV6-3 with TRBJ2-5; D ambiguous. V was pared by 5 bases and J by 5 bases, with 6 bases between. Germline loops: CDR1 MNHEY, CDR2 SVGEGT. This CDR3 has 11 residues. The CDR3 spells CASSPLETQYF. CDR3 bases: TGTGCCAGCAGTCCCTTGGAGACCCAGTACTTC.

This clone was picked up a small number of times. The rearrangement links TRBV2 to TRBJ2-1; TRBD2 agrees at 15 bases. Germline-derived CDR1 and CDR2 are SNHLY and FYNNEI. The CDR3 has 12 residues. V lost 7 bases and J lost 12; bases outside the gene matches: 1. The CDR3 sequence: CASKGLAGGQFF. The CDR3 DNA reads TGTGCCAGCAAGGGACTAGCGGGGGGGCAGTTCTTC.